This T cell receptor (beta chain) was found in a study of vaccination effects on CD4 cells after COVID-19. Study-wide context: The post-vaccine samples were taken, at the median, 72 days after the second dose. General observations from the study: Late post-vaccination, clones induced by infection and those induced by vaccine underwent marked clonal contraction.

Germline V gene sequence: CDR1 SQVTM, CDR2 ANQGSEA. Germline trimming cut 6 bases from V and 4 bases from J; bases unmatched to any gene: 9. This CDR3 region has 14 residues. ViraFEST expansion of antigen-specific CD4+ T cells with viral peptide pools preceded sequencing. It was after 10 days of culture that CD4+ T cells were isolated. Participants were vaccinated with two doses of either the BNT162b2 or mRNA-1273 vaccine. Peptides at roughly 9.2 ug/ml and IL-2 at 10 IU/ml were added to some 2 million PBMC per well. A note on this clone: Its antigen is unknown.

Profiling relied on immunoSEQ multiplex PCR, and the TCRdb table lists in-frame clones only, not all of them. Of 57,000 or so clones detected, 55% to 85% appear once; the ten largest clones hold less than 1.5%. The genes are TRBV29-1 and TRBJ2-3, with 8 bases fitting TRBD1. The TCR was taken from a human donor who received a COVID-19 vaccine. The specimen comprised CD4+ T cells from PBMCs cultured with HCoV-229E spike peptides, sampled after COVID-19 vaccination. The CDR3 region has the DNA TGCAGCGTCCCCAGACAGGGGCTTTCAGATACGCAGTATTTT. The encoded protein is CSVPRQGLSDTQYF.